The clone carrying this T cell receptor (beta chain) has just a few counts. Its antigen is unidentified. Germline V lookup: CDR1 MNHEY, CDR2 SMNVEV (reference sequence). There are 19 residues in the CDR3. V shed 7 bases and J shed 5 bases, with 30 bases lying between them. The second PCR ran 7 to 11 cycles with a sample-barcoded 5' primer and J-beta primers. From the 5' RACE reads, TCRdb called clonotypes with MiXCR, one entry per CDR3 protein. The sample carries about 570,000 distinct CDR3 sequences, around a quarter recorded once. This entry is derived from a study of blood T cells in healthy people across ages. General observations from the study: Naive T cell percentage by flow cytometry tracked strongly with beta diversity.

This sample was shared with a second study, whose subject was T cells of mothers and their children.

The material sequenced was blood. The sequence was collected from a boy between 2 and 10 years old in good health. This rearrangement joins TRBV27 to TRBJ2-1; D may be TRBD2 (8 bases). The CDR3 nucleotides read TGTGCCAGCACCTTTCGTGGGACTAGGCTCACCGACAGGGACAATGAGCAGTTCTTC. Amino acids: CASTFRGTRLTDRDNEQFF.